The sequence of this T cell receptor beta chain was determined in a study of blood T cell repertoires in COVID-19 (dated by TCRdb to 2020 to 2021). Study-wide context: ImmuneRACE Cohort 3 recovered participants were defined by two consecutive negative NP/OP PCR tests, healthcare professional clearance, or symptom resolution. Where HLA class I and class II types were available, the types were taken from metadata supplied by the sample provider, not from assay-based typing. The prospective study material was composed of cDNA or gDNA derived from T cells, B-cell-depleted T cells, or PBMCs. The collaborator samples originated in the United States, Italy and Spain and spanned the acute and convalescent phases of COVID-19. Subjects who had been exposed to COVID-19, were actively infected with it, or had recovered from it provided the deeply sampled blood TCRbeta repertoires that made up the dataset. The repertoires were released in a freely available public database meant as a resource for research on the immune response to SARS-CoV-2. Nearly every sample came with metadata listing a de-identified subject ID, COVID-19 status, age in years and sex. The samples were drawn from the first 160 participants of the ongoing ImmuneRACE study and from under 1,500 subjects provided by 6 global collaborators.

What the study reported, not specific to this receptor: The quantity of clinical and demographic metadata differed by source and by participant and was supplied without curation.

The immunoSEQ Assay, a bias-controlled multiplex PCR, was used to amplify TCRbeta CDR3 regions from genomic DNA. Processing in the source paper ran as follows. The number of nucleated cells in each sample was estimated from the amplification of reference gene primers within the assay. To quantify the absolute abundance of each unique TCRbeta CDR3 rearrangement, sequence reads were collapsed and filtered. For each sample, productive Simpson clonality was calculated as the square root of Simpson's diversity index across productive rearrangements. This is the immuneACCESS table as TCRdb keeps it, with only in-frame sequences that have V and J called. A part of the clones is gone; compared with another copy, unresolved V genes explain less than half, and the rest is unexplained. V and J calls and clone size follow that table, whereas D and trimming were derived from the DNA. A total of 200,000 to 250,000 clones appear in this sample, roughly nine tenths of them only once. The ten biggest clones cover 3% to 3.5% of the sample.

In the prospective study, participants were about 18 to 90 years old, resided in 20 to 30 geographic areas of the United States, and were enrolled through a virtual design. Cohort assignment in the prospective study relied on participant-reported clinical history from a screening survey and a study questionnaire. In the prospective study, mobile phlebotomists collected whole blood, serum and a nasopharyngeal or oropharyngeal swab from each participant. Prospective study participants could optionally give additional blood draws and questionnaires over an approximately 2-month period. Before DNA extraction, blood samples from the prospective study were shipped at room temperature or frozen. Turning to this clone: Its specific antigen is unknown. No base quality information exists; no much larger clone differs at one position.

The germline V gene sets CDR1 to SGHAT and CDR2 to FQNNGV. The CDR3 measures 14 amino acids from cysteine to phenylalanine. Here the CDR3 DNA is all that survives: 42 bases in frame from base 1. From V the trimming removes 0 bases and from J it removes 7 bases, while the gene matches leave 3 bases of the junction unaccounted for. The chain links TRBV11-2 with TRBJ1-5; the central 7 bases match TRBD1. The sequence was obtained from a woman aged 45-59 years in a cohort exposed to, infected with or recovered from COVID-19 (not recorded which). Sequenced sample: PBMCs or T cells enriched from blood (not recorded which). The CDR3 protein is CASSLDRGGQPQHF. DNA sequence: TGTGCCAGCAGCTTAGATCGAGGGGGCCAGCCCCAGCATTTT. Extended through the reference TRBV11-2 and TRBJ1-5 proteins, this CDR3 yields the full variable domain: EAGVAQSPRYKIIEKRQSVAFWCNPISGHATLYWYQQILGQGPKLLIQFQNNGVVDDSQLPKDRFSAERLKGVDSTLKIQPAKLEDSAVYLCASSLDRGGQPQHFGDGTRLSIL.